This T cell receptor (beta chain) came from a study of blood T cell repertoires in COVID-19 (dated by TCRdb to the early 2020s). Context from the whole study: Collaborator samples came from the United States, Italy and Spain and covered acute and convalescent phases of COVID-19. The material from the prospective study consisted of cDNA or gDNA derived from T cells, B-cell-depleted T cells, or PBMCs. Subjects who had been exposed to COVID-19, were actively infected with it, or had recovered from it provided the deeply sampled blood TCRbeta repertoires that made up the dataset. The repertoires were made available in a free public database intended to serve as a resource for research on the immune response to SARS-CoV-2. The samples were drawn from two sources: the first 160 participants of the ongoing ImmuneRACE study, and 1,254 subjects contributed by 6 global collaborators. Sample metadata almost always included a de-identified subject ID, COVID-19 status, age in years and sex. Where available, HLA class I and class II types were obtained from metadata supplied by the sample provider rather than from assay-based typing. The paper as a whole reports these results and caveats: Clinical and demographic metadata were provided uncurated, with the amount varying by source and participant.

In the prospective study, participants were roughly 18 to 90 years old, resided in fewer than 25 geographic areas of the United States, and were enrolled through a virtual design. To assign participants to cohorts, the prospective study relied on clinical history that participants themselves reported in a screening survey and a study questionnaire. Each participant in the prospective study had whole blood, serum and a nasopharyngeal or oropharyngeal swab collected by mobile phlebotomists. Prospective study participants could optionally give additional blood draws and questionnaires over a roughly two-month period. Before DNA extraction, blood samples from the prospective study were shipped at room temperature or frozen. Of note for this clone: It has no known antigen specificity. Base qualities were left out, and no much larger clone turns up one base away.

TCRbeta CDR3 regions were amplified from genomic DNA by means of the immunoSEQ Assay, a bias-controlled multiplex PCR. The study's processing was this. Within the assay, amplification of reference gene primers was used to estimate how many nucleated cells each sample contained. Sequence reads were collapsed and filtered to measure the absolute abundance of every unique TCRbeta CDR3 rearrangement. For each sample, productive Simpson clonality was calculated by taking the square root of Simpson's diversity index across productive rearrangements. In TCRdb, the immuneACCESS table is reduced to in-frame sequences with V and J assigned. These tables do not hold every clone; where another copy was compared, an unresolved V gene accounts for under half, and the others remain unexplained. V and J calls and clone size are those listed in that table; D and trimming were worked out from the DNA. The sample contains over 250,000 clones, around 84% of them found a single time. The ten largest clones capture around 4.1% of the sample.

Measured from the cysteine to the phenylalanine, the CDR3 is 14 residues long. CDR3 DNA only is kept here, 42 bases in frame from base 1. Sequences were obtained from PBMCs or T cells enriched from blood (not recorded which). The sequence derives from a man aged 25-45 years with acute COVID-19. The chain is made from TRBV21-1 and TRBJ1-4; TRBD1 is the table's D call and was not checked against the DNA. TRBV21-1 is shown as a pseudogene. At the DNA level, the sequence is TGTGCCAGCAAATGGACAGGGGGCGGTGAAAAACTGTTTTTT. This codes for CASKWTGGGEKLFF.